This T cell receptor (beta chain) comes out of a study of blood T cell repertoires in COVID-19. Study-wide context: Donors in the United States, Italy and Spain gave samples during acute or convalescent COVID-19. T cells, B-cell-depleted T cells, or PBMCs provided the cDNA or gDNA that served as material.

This clone was counted a single time. In the authors' workflow: Counts of nucleated cells, estimated from reference gene primer amplification, were obtained. This table comes from immunoSEQ multiplex PCR, and its TCRdb copy is limited to in-frame clones, with some not included. That table furnishes V, J and clone size, whereas the DNA furnished D and trimming. The sample lists fewer than 80,000 clones; about 88% were seen once. CDR3 length equals 14 residues. Germline CDR1 and CDR2: LNHNV and YYDKDF (reference sequence). Trimming cost V 0 bases and J 5 bases, with 7 bases left between them. This TCR was recovered from a woman in her forties or fifties with active COVID-19. The sequencing sample was made of peripheral blood. The chain uses TRBV15 and TRBJ2-2; D is unclear. The CDR3, as DNA: TGTGCCACCAGCAGAGACTCGGGTACCGGGGAGCTGTTTTTT. Its protein product is CATSRDSGTGELFF. Together with reference TRBV15 and TRBJ2-2, the CDR3 gives the full variable domain: DAMVIQNPRYQVTQFGKPVTLSCSQTLNHNVMYWYQQKSSQAPKLLFHYYDKDFNNEADTPDNFQSRRPNTSFCFLDIRSPGLGDTAMYLCATSRDSGTGELFFGEGSRLTVL.